This T cell receptor beta chain was identified in a study of human T cells and chemical hapten exposure. About the study: Throughout a study of 20 to 30 weeks, patients underwent weekly scalp administration of diphenylcyclopropenone doses.

This sample's time point: patch test 1, 2 weeks after DPC sensitization. Treatment: therapeutic diphenylcyclopropenone sensitization with weekly scalp DPC. The drawing of blood occurred before each patch test was applied. MiXCR was run by TCRdb on the RACE reads, yielding one entry per CDR3 protein. The sample holds 300,000 to 350,000 distinct CDR3 sequences, under 8% seen once. CDR3 size: 15 residues. The germline CDR1 and CDR2 sequences are SNHLY and FYNNEI. J lost 5 bases, V lost 6 bases, and 8 bases had no gene match. In its sample, this clonotype was seen a few times. The sequence was obtained from a woman younger than 35 with alopecia areata. Some clones in this sample may be carry-over from other donors' samples. The sample consisted of whole blood, taken in connection with sensitization to the hapten diphenylcyclopropenone (DPC). The genes are TRBV2 and TRBJ2-1, with TRBD1 matching over 9 bases. The CDR3 sequence: CASRSGTGTNNEQFF. For the CDR3, the DNA is TGTGCCAGCAGGTCCGGGACAGGGACAAACAATGAGCAGTTCTTC. The full variable domain, completed using reference TRBV2 and TRBJ2-1, is EPEVTQTPSHQVTQMGQEVILRCVPISNHLYFYWYRQILGQKVEFLVSFYNNEISEKSEIFDDQFSVERPDGSNFTLKIRSTKLEDSAMYFCASRSGTGTNNEQFFGPGTRLTVL.